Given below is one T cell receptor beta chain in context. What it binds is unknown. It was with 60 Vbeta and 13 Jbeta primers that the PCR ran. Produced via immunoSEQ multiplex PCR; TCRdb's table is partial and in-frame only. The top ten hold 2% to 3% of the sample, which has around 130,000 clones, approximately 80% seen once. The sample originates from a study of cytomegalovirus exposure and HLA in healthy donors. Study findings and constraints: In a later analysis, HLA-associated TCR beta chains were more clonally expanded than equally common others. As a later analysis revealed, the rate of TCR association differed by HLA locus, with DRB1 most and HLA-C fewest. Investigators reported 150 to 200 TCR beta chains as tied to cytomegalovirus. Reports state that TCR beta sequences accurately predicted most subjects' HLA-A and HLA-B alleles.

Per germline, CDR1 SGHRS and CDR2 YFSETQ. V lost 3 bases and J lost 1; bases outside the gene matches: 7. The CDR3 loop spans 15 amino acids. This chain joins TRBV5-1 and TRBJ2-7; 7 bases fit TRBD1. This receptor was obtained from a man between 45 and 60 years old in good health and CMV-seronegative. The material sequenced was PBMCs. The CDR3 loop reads CASSSQGEPSYEQYF. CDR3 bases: TGCGCCAGCAGCTCTCAGGGGGAGCCGTCCTACGAGCAGTACTTC.